Below, 5 T cell receptor beta chains from the same sample are listed, as sequenced in a study of T cell repertoires in cytomegalovirus infection. Using its own MiXCR run on the reads, TCRdb lists one record per CDR3 protein. The table shows hundreds of thousands of distinct CDR3 sequences, with about two fifths occurring only once. The antigens of these receptors remain unknown. This sample comprised cultured PBMCs, obtained from culture after CMV antigen stimulation. The source of these receptors is a human donor in good health (CMV status not recorded). Some clones in this sample may be carry-over from other donors' samples.

This clonotype was counted at least ten times. The rearrangement links TRBV7-2 to TRBJ1-3, with 7 bases fitting TRBD1. Unmatched junction bases numbered 2, after V lost 2 bases and J lost 4 bases. Looked up from germline, CDR1 is SGHTA and CDR2 is FQGNSA. This CDR3 has 14 amino acids. DNA for the CDR3: TGTGCCAGCAGCTTAACAGGGGTCGGAAACACCATATATTTT. Its protein product is CASSLTGVGNTIYF. The whole variable domain, remainder taken from reference TRBV7-2 and TRBJ1-3, is GAGVSQSPSNKVTEKGKDVELRCDPISGHTALYWYRQSLGQGLEFLIYFQGNSAPDKSGLPSDRFSAERTGGSVSTLTIQRTQQEDSAVYLCASSLTGVGNTIYFGEGSWLTVV.

This clonotype was detected once. The chain employs TRBV7-9 and TRBJ1-2; TRBD1 might be the D (6 bases). V lost 0 bases to trimming and J lost 1 base, with 18 bases between them. The CDR3 contains 18 residues. Germline values: CDR1 SEHNR, CDR2 FQNEAQ (reference sequence). CDR3 region: CASSLAGAVPDGNYGYTF. The CDR3 bases are TGTGCCAGCAGCTTAGCGGGGGCAGTTCCCGATGGTAACTATGGCTACACCTTC.

This chain joins TRBV5-1 and TRBJ1-1; unclear D gene. This CDR3 is 14 amino acids long. V was trimmed by 5 bases and J by 4 bases, leaving 15 bases between them. CDR1 and CDR2 (germline): SGHRS, YFSETQ. CDR3 region: CASRETPQTTEAFF. The CDR3 DNA reads as TGCGCCAGCAGGGAAACCCCTCAGACCACTGAAGCTTTCTTT.

The chain joins TRBV5-3 to TRBJ1-1; D not resolved. TRBV5-3 is an ORF, and what it does is uncertain. The CDR3 has 13 amino acids. V was cut by 8 bases and J by 0 bases, with 11 bases left in between. CDR3 region: CASTSGMNTEAFF. The CDR3, as DNA: TGTGCCAGCACTAGTGGGATGAACACTGAAGCTTTCTTT.

The V call is TRBV5-4, the J call TRBJ2-1; 10 bases are shared with TRBD2. The junction had 16 bases not matched to a gene; V was cut back by 3 bases and J by 4 bases. Germline CDR1 and CDR2: SGHNT and YYREEE (reference sequence). The CDR3 has 19 residues. In DNA form, the CDR3 reads TGTGCCAGCAGCTCAGGACAGGGAGTAGCGGGAGGACTTTACAATGAGCAGTTCTTC. Encoded protein: CASSSGQGVAGGLYNEQFF.